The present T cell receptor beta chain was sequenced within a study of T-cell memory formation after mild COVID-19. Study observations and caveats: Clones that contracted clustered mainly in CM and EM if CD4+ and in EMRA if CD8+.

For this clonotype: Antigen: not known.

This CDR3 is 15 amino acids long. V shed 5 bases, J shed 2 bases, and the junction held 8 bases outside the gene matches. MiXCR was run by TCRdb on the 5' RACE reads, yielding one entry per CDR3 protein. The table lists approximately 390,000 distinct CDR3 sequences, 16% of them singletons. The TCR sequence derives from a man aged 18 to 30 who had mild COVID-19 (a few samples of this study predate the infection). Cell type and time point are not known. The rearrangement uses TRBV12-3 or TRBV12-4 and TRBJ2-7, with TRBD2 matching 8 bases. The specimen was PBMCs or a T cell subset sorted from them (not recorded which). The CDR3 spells CASSIGSGGPYEQYV. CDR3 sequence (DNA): TGTGCCAGCAGTATAGGGAGCGGGGGACCCTACGAGCAGTACGTC.